This TCR beta chain was sequenced for a study of shared clonotypes between healthy human individuals. The study's findings and limits: Exclusively blood specimens were collected; tissue repertoires likely differ. Enrolling few donors narrowed the genetic and exposure-history diversity that was represented.

For genomic DNA, unsorted samples relied on some 100 million PBMCs. Points on this clone: Its antigen is unidentified.

Replicate PCRs for unsorted PBMC used approximately 300 ng DNA (approximately 31,000 T cell genomes). Produced via immunoSEQ multiplex PCR; TCRdb's table is partial and in-frame only. This table has some 490,000 clones, 81% appearing once. The sequenced sample was PBMCs. This sequence was found in a middle-aged woman in good health. Some clones in this sample may be carry-over from other donors' samples.

CDR3 sequence: CASSYSSSGAYEQYF. The CDR3 DNA follows: TGTGCCAGCAGTTACTCGTCCTCAGGGGCCTACGAGCAGTACTTC. This chain uses TRBV6-5 with TRBJ2-7, with D perhaps TRBD1 (6 bases). CDR3 length: 15 residues. Trimming shortened V by 0 bases and J by 2 bases, and 11 bases separated the two germline ends. CDR1 and CDR2 (germline): MNHEY, SVGAGI.